The 27 T cell receptor beta chains given below trace back to one sample, sequenced in a study of T cells in Graves' hyperthyroidism and ophthalmopathy. RNA transcripts were the template for amplifying TCR beta CDR3 regions. An initial round of RT-PCR targeting the TCR CDR3 relied on the HTBI primer set. One entry per CDR3 protein, called by TCRdb with MiXCR from the multiplex PCR reads. The data show about 290,000 distinct CDR3 sequences, roughly an eighth seen once. Sample: blood. The receptors derive from a woman between 35 and 50 years old with Graves' hyperthyroidism.

The sample holds many counts of this clonotype. The chain joins TRBV19 to TRBJ1-5, with D uncertain. Germline CDR1 is LNHDA and CDR2 is SQIVND (reference sequence). The CDR3 is 16 amino acids. The ends were cut back, 2 bases at V and 1 base at J, with 12 bases in the middle. The CDR3 DNA follows: TGTGCCAGTAGTATAACGGTGTTATTAAGCAATCAGCCCCAGCATTTT. It yields the protein CASSITVLLSNQPQHF. The full variable domain, completed using reference TRBV19 and TRBJ1-5, is DGGITQSPKYLFRKEGQNVTLSCEQNLNHDAMYWYRQDPGQGLRLIYYSQIVNDFQKGDIAEGYSVSREKKESFPLTVTSAQKNPTAFYLCASSITVLLSNQPQHFGDGTRLSIL.

The sample holds many counts of this clonotype. The chain links TRBV7-9 to TRBJ1-2; TRBD1 matches 7 bases. Germline CDR1 SEHNR, CDR2 FQNEAQ (reference sequence). V lost 3 bases and J lost 0; bases outside the gene matches: 7. The CDR3 runs 16 residues. The CDR3 is CASSFPAGQSNYGYTF. The CDR3 coding sequence is TGTGCCAGCAGCTTTCCCGCGGGACAGTCTAACTATGGCTACACCTTC.

This clonotype was counted between two and nine times. The V call is TRBV24-1, the J call TRBJ1-2; the D gene is possibly TRBD1 (6 bases). This CDR3 region has 19 residues. The ends were cut back, 3 bases at V and 2 bases at J, with 24 bases in the middle. Germline values: CDR1 KGHDR, CDR2 SFDVKD. The CDR3 DNA sequence: TGTGCCACCAGTGATCGAGACATGCTTCACAGGGTAATAAACTATGGCTACACCTTC. Amino acid sequence: CATSDRDMLHRVINYGYTF.

In its sample, this clonotype was seen many times. At one boundary the junction diverges from the germline segment, which might be a read error. CDR3 amino acids: CASSGGASEKLFF. Here the CDR3 DNA reads TGTGCCAGTAGTGGGGGCGCGAGTGAAAAACTGTTTTTT. The V call is TRBV2, the J call TRBJ1-4, with D maybe TRBD1 (6 bases). This CDR3 has 13 residues. Looked up from germline, CDR1 is SNHLY and CDR2 is FYNNEI. Together with reference TRBV2 and TRBJ1-4, the CDR3 gives the full variable domain: EPEVTQTPSHQVTQMGQEVILRCVPISNHLYFYWYRQILGQKVEFLVSFYNNEISEKSEIFDDQFSVERPDGSNFTLKIRSTKLEDSAMYFCASSGGASEKLFFGSGTQLSVL.

This chain joins TRBV4-1 and TRBJ1-4, with 7 bases that match TRBD1. V was clipped by 3 bases and J by 4 bases; unmatched bases: 8. This CDR3 contains 16 residues. Germline assignment: CDR1 MGHRA and CDR2 YSYEKL. The CDR3 coding sequence is TGCGCCAGCAGCCAGGCAGGGGGACTCCTTAATGAAAAACTGTTTTTT. Translating it yields CASSQAGGLLNEKLFF.

This clonotype was counted at least ten times. The rearrangement uses TRBV10-2 and TRBJ1-1; D remains unclear. V dropped 8 bases and J dropped 5 bases, with 15 bases sitting between them. The CDR3 covers 13 residues. Germline assignment: CDR1 WSHSY and CDR2 SAAADI. CDR3 loop: CASLVSIVTEAFF. The CDR3 region has the DNA TGCGCCAGCCTCGTATCGATAGTGACTGAAGCTTTCTTT.

The chain couples TRBV19 to TRBJ1-6; a weak D match, TRBD1 (6 bases). Germline V gene lookup returns CDR1 LNHDA and CDR2 SQIVND (reference sequence). The CDR3 is 16 residues long. The V end lost 5 bases, the J end lost 7 bases, and 18 bases lay between the germline ends. The DNA of the CDR3 is TGTGCCAGTAGTCCGCCGGGACACCTCCGAAATTCACCCCTCCACTTT. It is translated as CASSPPGHLRNSPLHF.

This clonotype was observed at least ten times. J is TRBJ2-1 and V is TRBV12-3 or TRBV12-4; unclear D gene. This CDR3 has 14 amino acids. V shed 7 bases and J shed 5 bases, with 15 bases lying between them. CDR3 nucleotides: TGTGCCAGCACCAACCTTGGCAGGAACAATGAGCAGTTCTTC. It codes for CASTNLGRNNEQFF.

This clonotype was seen ten or more times. The chain employs TRBV3-1 and TRBJ2-7, with TRBD2 as a possible D gene (6 bases). The CDR3 runs to 12 residues. V dropped 3 bases and J dropped 6 bases, with 9 bases sitting between them. The germline V gene encodes CDR1 LGHDT and CDR2 YNNKEL (reference sequence). The CDR3 DNA is TGTGCCAGCAGCCATCCCGGGGGCGAGCAGTACTTC. Protein product: CASSHPGGEQYF.

This clonotype has only a few counts. The V gene is TRBV6-4, the J gene TRBJ2-3; 9 bases line up with TRBD2. J lost 1 base, V lost 5 bases, and 7 bases had no gene match. This CDR3 spans 16 amino acids. Germline assignment: CDR1 MRHNA and CDR2 SNTAGT. CDR3 protein: CASSLIAGEGTDTQYF. The CDR3 nucleotides read TGTGCCAGCAGTTTAATAGCGGGAGAGGGCACAGATACGCAGTATTTT.

This clonotype showed up many times. The gene calls are TRBV27 and TRBJ1-2; 11 nucleotides agree with TRBD1. The V gene's germline CDR1 is MNHEY and CDR2 SMNVEV (reference sequence). This CDR3 is 15 amino acids long. V lost 5 bases to trimming and J lost 7 bases; unmatched junction nucleotides: 9. The CDR3 DNA follows: TGTGCCAGCAGTCCGGGGGACAGGGGGAGTGGTGGCTACACCTTC. Translated, it gives CASSPGDRGSGGYTF.

V and J are TRBV19 and TRBJ1-5, with D unclear. Trimming removed 5 bases from V and 6 bases from J, with 11 bases in between. Germline CDR1 LNHDA, CDR2 SQIVND (reference sequence). CDR3 size: 13 residues. The CDR3: CASSPGSAQPQHF. CDR3 nucleotides: TGTGCCAGTAGTCCGGGGTCGGCTCAGCCCCAGCATTTT.

The CDR3 protein is CASSQEGGVNTGELFF. The CDR3 coding sequence is TGTGCCAGCAGCCAAGAGGGAGGGGTGAACACCGGGGAGCTGTTTTTT. The rearrangement joins TRBV3-1 to TRBJ2-2; 7 positions agree with TRBD2. The CDR3 consists of 16 residues. Germline loops: CDR1 LGHDT, CDR2 YNNKEL (reference sequence). The junction had 2 bases not matched to a gene; V was cut back by 0 bases and J by 1 base.

A few counts support this clonotype. V is TRBV10-3 and J is TRBJ2-5; no clear D. Trimming removed 4 bases from V and 2 bases from J, with 8 bases in between. The CDR3 is 13 residues long. Per germline, CDR1 ENHRY and CDR2 SYGVKD. The CDR3 bases are TGTGCCATCAGTGGGAGTGAACAAGAGACCCAGTACTTC. Protein sequence: CAISGSEQETQYF.

The chain uses TRBV13 and TRBJ2-2; TRBD1 aligns across 12 bases. The germline V gene encodes CDR1 PRHDT and CDR2 FYEKMQ (reference sequence). The V segment lost 3 bases and the J segment 5 bases; nucleotides outside the gene matches: 4. This CDR3 spans 16 amino acids. CDR3 in DNA: TGTGCCAGCAGCTTTCGGGACAGGGGGCCAACCGGGGAGCTGTTTTTT. This gives the protein CASSFRDRGPTGELFF.

This clonotype occurred many times. The chain links TRBV2 to TRBJ1-1, with TRBD1 identical over 8 bases. V lost 2 bases to trimming and J lost 9 bases; unmatched junction nucleotides: 5. Germline values: CDR1 SNHLY, CDR2 FYNNEI. The CDR3 covers 13 residues. Here the CDR3 DNA reads TGTGCCAGCAGTGAAAGGGACAGGAATAAAGCTTTCTTT. Protein: CASSERDRNKAFF.

This clonotype has a handful of counts. This may be a read error, as it is one base from a much larger clone. The chain has TRBV7-2 and TRBJ1-5; D not resolved. Germline lookup yields CDR1 SGHTA and CDR2 FQGNSA. The CDR3 spans 13 residues. Here the CDR3 DNA reads TGTGCCGGCAGCTTACGCGGTAATCAGCCCCAGCATTTT. This gives the protein CAGSLRGNQPQHF.

This clonotype was seen at least ten times. V gene TRBV10-3 combines with J gene TRBJ1-1; the D gene is possibly TRBD1 (5 bases). This CDR3 is 11 amino acids long. The germline CDR1 and CDR2 sequences are ENHRY and SYGVKD. Trimming removed 9 bases from V and 7 bases from J, with 12 bases in between. CDR3 sequence: CAIRTQSEAFF. The CDR3 bases are TGTGCCATTCGGACACAGAGTGAAGCTTTCTTT.

This clonotype was counted many times. Here the CDR3 reads CASSPGTIYEQYF. The DNA for the CDR3 is TGTGCCAGCAGTCCAGGGACTATTTACGAGCAGTACTTC. This chain links TRBV28 with TRBJ2-7; TRBD2 matches 7 bases. The germline CDR1 and CDR2 sequences are MDHEN and SYDVKM. This CDR3 contains 13 residues. J was trimmed by 4 bases and V by 5 bases; bases with no gene match: 5.

This clonotype was seen a single time. The gene calls are TRBV5-5 and TRBJ2-5; perhaps TRBD2 as D (5 bases). Trimming shortened V by 1 base and J by 2 bases, and 9 bases separated the two germline ends. CDR1 is SGHKS and CDR2 is YYEKEE in the germline V gene (reference sequence). This CDR3 comprises 14 residues. The CDR3 is CASSLSGRQETQYF. The CDR3 DNA reads as TGTGCCAGCAGCTTGTCGGGAAGACAAGAGACCCAGTACTTC.

This clonotype was seen many times. The rearrangement links TRBV28 to TRBJ1-2; 7 nucleotides line up with TRBD1. Germline assignment: CDR1 MDHEN and CDR2 SYDVKM. This CDR3 comprises 15 residues. V shed 4 bases, J shed 4 bases, and the junction held 9 bases outside the gene matches. DNA of the CDR3: TGTGCCAGCAGTTCCCCATCGACAGGGACCTATGGCTACACCTTC. Amino acids: CASSSPSTGTYGYTF.

There are many counts of this clonotype. The V gene is TRBV12-5, the J gene TRBJ1-2; D is unclear. The CDR3 is made up of 12 amino acids. The germline V gene encodes CDR1 LGHNT and CDR2 FRNRAP. V was pared by 1 base and J by 8 bases, with 8 bases between. The CDR3: CASGLALGGYTF. In DNA form, the CDR3 reads TGTGCTAGTGGTTTGGCCCTAGGAGGCTACACCTTC.

This clonotype was counted only a few times. The chain combines TRBV6-1 with TRBJ1-5; 9 nucleotides align to TRBD1. Germline V CDR1 and CDR2: MNHNS, SASEGT. The CDR3 has 13 amino acids. The ends lost 9 bases at V and 3 bases at J; junction bases unmatched: 3. The chain's CDR3 is CASRDRVNQPQHF. In DNA, the CDR3 is TGTGCCAGTCGGGACAGGGTCAATCAGCCCCAGCATTTT.

The sample holds a few counts of this clonotype. This CDR3 is CASSQDVDNEQFF. The CDR3 DNA reads TGCGCCAGCAGCCAAGACGTTGACAATGAGCAGTTCTTC. This chain joins TRBV4-1 and TRBJ2-1; no firm D call. Germline V CDR1 and CDR2: MGHRA, YSYEKL. The V end was cut by 0 bases, the J end by 5 bases, with 5 bases between. The length of the CDR3 is 13 residues.

The V call is TRBV6-4, the J call TRBJ2-1; D unclear. Deletions cut 2 bases from V and 5 bases from J, with 7 bases between. The CDR3 length is 13 residues. The germline CDR1 and CDR2 sequences are MRHNA and SNTAGT. The CDR3 DNA reads as TGTGCCAGCAGTGACAGTCCTCACAATGAGCAGTTCTTC. Amino acid sequence: CASSDSPHNEQFF.

Points on this clonotype: This likely comes from a read error, as the CDR3 has no conserved phenylalanine or tryptophan at its end. The DNA is omitted, as the CDR3 cannot be located on it reliably, and the CDR3 follows TCRdb's listing. The genes are TRBV2 and TRBJ1-2; the table calls TRBD1, which could not be checked here. The CDR3 comprises 10 residues, both ends counted. Germline V lookup: CDR1 SNHLY, CDR2 FYNNEI. CDR3 in amino acids: CASSDRGVLL.

This clonotype was seen many times. This rearrangement joins TRBV7-3 to TRBJ1-2, with 7 bases matching TRBD1. CDR1 and CDR2 (germline): SGHTA, FQGTGA. The junction had 12 bases not matched to a gene; V was cut back by 4 bases and J by 4 bases. The CDR3 sequence is 16 residues long. The CDR3 coding sequence is TGTGCCAGCAGCTCTCGGGGGGGGGGGGACAGCTATGGCTACACCTTC. This sequence encodes CASSSRGGGDSYGYTF.